Presented here are 20 T cell receptor beta chains from one specimen sequenced in a study of neoadjuvant anti-PD-1 for oral cavity cancer. Time point denoted: after neoadjuvant nivolumab, at surgical resection. Produced via immunoSEQ multiplex PCR; TCRdb's table is partial and in-frame only. This repertoire shows some 14,000 clones, less than 75% found once; its top ten account for around 2.3%. Sequencing used PBMCs, obtained after nivolumab (anti-PD-1) treatment. The receptors were gathered from a person aged 35-79 years with oral cavity squamous cell carcinoma.

The chain has TRBV5-1 and TRBJ1-4; D unclear. The ends were cut back, 3 bases at V and 1 base at J, with 7 bases in the middle. Germline CDR1 is SGHRS and CDR2 is YFSETQ. The CDR3 totals 14 residues. The CDR3: CASSSQVTNEKLFF. CDR3 bases: TGCGCCAGCAGCTCCCAAGTAACTAATGAAAAACTGTTTTTT. The full variable domain, its missing parts supplied by reference TRBV5-1 and TRBJ1-4, is KAGVTQTPRYLIKTRGQQVTLSCSPISGHRSVSWYQQTPGQGLQFLFEYFSETQRNKGNFPGRFSGRQFSNSRSEMNVSTLELGDSALYLCASSSQVTNEKLFFGSGTQLSVL.

CDR3 sequence (DNA): TGTGCCAGCGTGAAGGGTCGGTTAATCCCCAATGAGCAGTTCTTC. This codes for CASVKGRLIPNEQFF. V is TRBV7-9 and J is TRBJ2-1, with D unresolved. The CDR3 has 15 amino acids. Germline V lookup: CDR1 SEHNR, CDR2 FQNEAQ (reference sequence). Trimming took 8 bases from V and 6 from J, leaving 20 bases between them.

V is TRBV27 and J is TRBJ1-1, with D possibly TRBD1 on 6 matching bases. Per the germline V gene, CDR1 is MNHEY and CDR2 is SMNVEV (reference sequence). The CDR3 is 13 residues long. Deletions cut 6 bases from V and 3 bases from J, with 11 bases between. The CDR3 reads CASSIRGYTEAFF. CDR3 sequence (DNA): TGTGCCAGCAGCATCAGGGGCTACACTGAAGCTTTCTTT.

This chain links TRBV6-1 with TRBJ1-5; unclear D gene. The CDR3 sequence is 16 residues long. CDR1 and CDR2 from the germline V gene are MNHNS and SASEGT. The V gene lost 3 bases and the J gene lost 1 base, with 13 bases spanning the gap. The CDR3 DNA reads TGTGCCAGCAGTGAGTACGGGATGAGAAGCAATCAGCCCCAGCATTTT. It is translated as CASSEYGMRSNQPQHF.

The chain employs TRBV29-1 and TRBJ1-1, with 10 bases that match TRBD1. Losses at the gene ends were 6 bases for V and 1 base for J; bases not matched to a gene: 5. CDR3 length: 14 residues. The germline CDR1 and CDR2 sequences are SQVTM and ANQGSEA. CDR3 nucleotides: TGCAGCGTCATCCGGACAGGGGGGAACACTGAAGCTTTCTTT. Translated, it gives CSVIRTGGNTEAFF.

V gene TRBV5-6 combines with J gene TRBJ2-7, with 7 bases aligning to TRBD1. After removal of 0 bases from V and 3 bases from J, the junction contained 6 bases not matched to a gene. Germline V gives CDR1 SGHDT, CDR2 YYEEEE. This CDR3 is built from 15 residues. The CDR3 DNA follows: TGTGCCAGCAGCTTGGGGGACAGCATGTTCTACGAGCAGTACTTC. It is translated as CASSLGDSMFYEQYF.

The chain is built from TRBV14 and TRBJ2-7; D unclear. CDR1 and CDR2 from the germline V gene are SGHDN and FVKESK. The germline V and J ends were trimmed by 3 bases and 2 bases, with 2 bases remaining between them. This CDR3 contains 11 residues. The CDR3 is CASSQTYEQYF. The CDR3 DNA sequence: TGTGCCAGCAGCCAGACCTACGAGCAGTACTTC.

The CDR3 spells CSARDAPSTFF. DNA for the CDR3: TGCAGTGCTAGAGACGCGCCTAGTACGTTCTTC. V and J are TRBV20-1 and TRBJ2-1, with D unclear. The CDR3 runs to 11 residues. V was shortened by 0 bases and J by 15 bases, with 12 bases between the two germline ends. Germline loops: CDR1 DFQATT, CDR2 SNEGSKA (reference sequence).

This clone has a handful of counts. CDR3 sequence (DNA): TGTGCCAGTAGTATAATTGGAAGACAGGGGAATGGCTACACCTTC. Amino acid sequence: CASSIIGRQGNGYTF. The chain carries TRBV19 and TRBJ1-2, with 8 bases that match TRBD1. Germline assignment: CDR1 LNHDA and CDR2 SQIVND (reference sequence). J gave up 6 bases and V 2 bases, and 8 bases lay outside the gene matches. The CDR3 has 15 residues.

The chain employs TRBV9 and TRBJ1-6; possible D gene TRBD1, 5 bases. In germline, CDR1 is SGDLS, CDR2 YYNGEE. There are 15 residues in the CDR3. Deletions cut 4 bases from V and 4 bases from J, with 12 bases between. DNA for the CDR3: TGTGCCAGCAGCAACTCGGGGGATTATAATTCACCCCTCCACTTT. This sequence encodes CASSNSGDYNSPLHF.

The V gene is TRBV7-9, the J gene TRBJ1-2; TRBD1 might be the D (6 bases). Between the trimmed V and J ends, which lost 0 bases and 7 bases, there was a span of 12 bases. Per the germline V gene, CDR1 is SEHNR and CDR2 is FQNEAQ (reference sequence). The CDR3 spans 14 residues. The CDR3 is CASSLARGHPGYTF. The CDR3 region has the DNA TGTGCCAGCAGCTTAGCGCGGGGACACCCTGGCTACACCTTC.

The chain combines TRBV29-1 with TRBJ1-4, with a tentative D call TRBD1 (5 bases). CDR1 SQVTM and CDR2 ANQGSEA come from the germline V gene. This CDR3 contains 12 residues. V lost 4 bases to trimming and J lost 8 bases, with 11 bases between them. The DNA for the CDR3 is TGCAGCGTTGTGGGACCCGACGAAAAACTGTTTTTT. It translates to CSVVGPDEKLFF.

This clone was counted once. The chain uses TRBV7-8 and TRBJ1-5; D is undetermined. The V gene lost 5 bases and the J gene lost 1 base, with 9 bases spanning the gap. This CDR3 is built from 14 residues. Germline assignment: CDR1 SGHVS and CDR2 FQNEAQ. In DNA form, the CDR3 reads TGTGCCAGCAGCGTAACAGAGAGCAATCAGCCCCAGCATTTT. Translation: CASSVTESNQPQHF.

The chain joins TRBV19 to TRBJ1-5, with D possibly TRBD1 on 5 matching bases. Per the germline V gene, CDR1 is LNHDA and CDR2 is SQIVND (reference sequence). This CDR3 contains 16 residues. The V and J ends lost 4 bases and 0 bases respectively, with 13 bases between them. CDR3 loop: CASSTRQLISNQPQHF. CDR3 bases: TGTGCCAGTAGTACGAGACAGTTGATTAGCAATCAGCCCCAGCATTTT.

V usage is TRBV4-2 and J usage is TRBJ2-7; D is undetermined. Germline-derived CDR1 and CDR2 are LGHNA and YNFKEQ. V lost 1 base and J 1 base, leaving 8 bases between the germline ends. The CDR3 is 14 residues long. CDR3: CASSQVALSYEQYF. The CDR3 bases are TGTGCCAGCAGCCAAGTTGCCCTATCCTACGAGCAGTACTTC.

The V call is TRBV15, the J call TRBJ2-2, with TRBD2 matching over 12 bases. Unmatched junction bases numbered 4, after V lost 1 base and J lost 4 bases. The germline CDR1 and CDR2 sequences are LNHNV and YYDKDF (reference sequence). The CDR3 runs 17 residues. The CDR3 reads CATSRVSGLAGTGELFF. CDR3 coding DNA: TGTGCCACCAGCAGAGTCTCGGGACTAGCGGGCACCGGGGAGCTGTTTTTT.

The chain couples TRBV30 to TRBJ1-5; 7 bases line up with TRBD1. Germline assignment: CDR1 GTSNPN and CDR2 SVGIG (reference sequence). The trim removed 3 bases at V and 3 bases at J, leaving 2 bases unmatched. This CDR3 has 13 amino acids. The CDR3 protein is CAWSRGDNQPQHF. The CDR3 nucleotides are TGTGCCTGGAGCAGGGGGGACAATCAGCCCCAGCATTTT.

This chain uses TRBV7-8 with TRBJ1-5, with 8 bases that match TRBD1. The CDR3 is made up of 15 amino acids. V trimming: 5 bases; J trimming: 7 bases; junction bases outside the gene matches: 10. Looked up from germline, CDR1 is SGHVS and CDR2 is FQNEAQ. DNA of the CDR3: TGTGCCAGCAGCCCGGGGGGTTACAGGGGGCAGCCCCAGCATTTT. Its protein product is CASSPGGYRGQPQHF.

The rearrangement links TRBV27 to TRBJ2-2, with TRBD1 matching 8 bases. Germline assignment: CDR1 MNHEY and CDR2 SMNVEV (reference sequence). This CDR3 comprises 15 residues. The V and J ends lost 5 bases and 7 bases, in that order; junction bases with no gene match: 9. DNA of the CDR3: TGTGCCAGCAGTACCGGACAGGGAGAATTCGGGGAGCTGTTTTTT. This translates into CASSTGQGEFGELFF.

The chain is built from TRBV7-2 and TRBJ1-2; 7 bases map to TRBD1. This CDR3 is built from 16 residues. V shed 5 bases and J 4 bases; nucleotides not matched to a gene: 13. Germline V lookup: CDR1 SGHTA, CDR2 FQGNSA. This chain's CDR3 is CASSAQTGTSGYGYTF. The CDR3 DNA is TGTGCCAGCAGCGCACAGACAGGGACGAGTGGCTATGGCTACACCTTC.